This T cell receptor beta chain emerged from a study of cytomegalovirus exposure and HLA in healthy donors. General study points: The authors later found most CMV-associated TCR beta chains appeared HLA-restricted. When analyzed later, a missense DCLRE1C variant was found to be linked to TCR beta V- and J-gene trimming.

PCR employed 60 Vbeta and 13 Jbeta primers. Authors' methods: About 11 million of 80 million or so unique TCR beta chains were shared, per a later count. The repertoire was sequenced with immunoSEQ multiplex PCR; TCRdb's copy has only in-frame clones and lacks some. Clonal size and the V and J genes are those of that table, whereas D and trimming came from the DNA. Among approximately 120,000 clones listed, around two thirds were seen once. Comments on this clone: Its antigen is still unknown.

Unrecorded immune exposures were likely, despite nominal health at sampling. V lost 5 bases to trimming and J lost 10 bases; unmatched junction nucleotides: 4. The CDR3 covers 11 residues. Germline CDR1 SGHTA, CDR2 FQGNSA. Source material: PBMCs. V usage is TRBV7-2 and J usage is TRBJ1-1; 7 nucleotides agree with TRBD1. The receptor's source is a human donor in good health. The CDR3 coding sequence is TGTGCCAGCAGCCCTACAGGGGCAGCTTTCTTT. Translated: CASSPTGAAFF.